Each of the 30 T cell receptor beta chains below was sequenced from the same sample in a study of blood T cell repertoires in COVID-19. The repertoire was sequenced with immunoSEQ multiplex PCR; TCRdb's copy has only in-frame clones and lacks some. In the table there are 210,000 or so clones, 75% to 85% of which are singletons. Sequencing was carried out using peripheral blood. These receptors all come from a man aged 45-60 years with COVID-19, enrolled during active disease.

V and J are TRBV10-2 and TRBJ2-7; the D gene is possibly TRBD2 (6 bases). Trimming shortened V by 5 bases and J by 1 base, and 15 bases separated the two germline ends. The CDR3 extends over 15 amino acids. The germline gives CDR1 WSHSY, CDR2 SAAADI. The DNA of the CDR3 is TGCGCCAGCAGTCTCTCGGCGGGGCTATCCTACGAGCAGTACTTC. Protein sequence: CASSLSAGLSYEQYF.

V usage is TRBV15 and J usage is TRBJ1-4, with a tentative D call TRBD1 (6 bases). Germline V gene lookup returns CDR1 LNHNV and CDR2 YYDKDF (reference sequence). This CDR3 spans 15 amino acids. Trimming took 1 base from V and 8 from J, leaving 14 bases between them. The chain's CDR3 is CATSRGHRVKEKLFF. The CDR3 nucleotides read TGTGCCACCAGCAGAGGGCACAGGGTGAAGGAAAAACTGTTTTTT.

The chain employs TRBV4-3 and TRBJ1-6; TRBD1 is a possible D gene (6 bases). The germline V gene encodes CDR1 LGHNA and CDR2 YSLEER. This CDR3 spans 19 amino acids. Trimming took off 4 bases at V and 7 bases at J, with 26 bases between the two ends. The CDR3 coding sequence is TGCGCCAGCAGCCGACTATTGAATACAGGGCTAGTCCTCAATTCACCCCTCCACTTT. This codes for CASSRLLNTGLVLNSPLHF.

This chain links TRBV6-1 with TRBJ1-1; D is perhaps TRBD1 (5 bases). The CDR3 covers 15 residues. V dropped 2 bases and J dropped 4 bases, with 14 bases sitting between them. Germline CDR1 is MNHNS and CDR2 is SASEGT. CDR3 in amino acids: CASSEKWAGSTEAFF. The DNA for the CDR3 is TGTGCCAGCAGTGAAAAATGGGCAGGGTCCACTGAAGCTTTCTTT.

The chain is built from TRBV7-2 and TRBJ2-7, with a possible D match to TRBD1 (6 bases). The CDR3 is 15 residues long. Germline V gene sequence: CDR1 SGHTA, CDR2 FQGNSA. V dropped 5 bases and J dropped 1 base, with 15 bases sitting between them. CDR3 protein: CASSLSRGRSYEQYF. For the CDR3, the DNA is TGTGCCAGCAGCCTTAGCAGGGGTCGGTCCTACGAGCAGTACTTC.

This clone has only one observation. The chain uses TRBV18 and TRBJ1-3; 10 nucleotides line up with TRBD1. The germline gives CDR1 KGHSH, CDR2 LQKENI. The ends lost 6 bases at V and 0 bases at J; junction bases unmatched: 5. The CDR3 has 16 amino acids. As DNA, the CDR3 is TGTGCCAGCTCTCGACAGGGGGCGACCTCTGGAAACACCATATATTTT. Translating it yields CASSRQGATSGNTIYF.

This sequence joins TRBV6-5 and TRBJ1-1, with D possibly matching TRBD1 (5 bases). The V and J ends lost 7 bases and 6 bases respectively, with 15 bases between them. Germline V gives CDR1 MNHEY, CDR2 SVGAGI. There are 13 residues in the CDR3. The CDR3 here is CASTDTRWAEAFF. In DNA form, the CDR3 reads TGTGCCAGCACGGACACCCGGTGGGCTGAAGCTTTCTTT.

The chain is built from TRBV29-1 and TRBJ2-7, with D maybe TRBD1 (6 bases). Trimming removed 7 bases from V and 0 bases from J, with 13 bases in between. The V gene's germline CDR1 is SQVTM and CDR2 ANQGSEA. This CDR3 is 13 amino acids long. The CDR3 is CSAADRSSYEQYF. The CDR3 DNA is TGCAGCGCTGCCGACAGGAGCTCCTACGAGCAGTACTTC.

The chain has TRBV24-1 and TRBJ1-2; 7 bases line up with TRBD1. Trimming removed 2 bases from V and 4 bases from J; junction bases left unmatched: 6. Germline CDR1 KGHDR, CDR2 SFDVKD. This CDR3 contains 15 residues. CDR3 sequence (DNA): TGTGCCACCAGTGATTCCAGGGGACAGTCCTATGGCTACACCTTC. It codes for CATSDSRGQSYGYTF.

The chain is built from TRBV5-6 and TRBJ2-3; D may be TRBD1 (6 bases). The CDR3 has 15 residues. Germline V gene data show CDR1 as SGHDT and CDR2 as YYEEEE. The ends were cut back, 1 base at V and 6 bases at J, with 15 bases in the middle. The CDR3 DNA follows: TGTGCCAGCAGCTTGCGCCAACCGAGGGGGGATACGCAGTATTTT. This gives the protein CASSLRQPRGDTQYF.

CDR3 amino acids: CASSLYWATNYGYTF. In nucleotides, the CDR3 is TGTGCCAGCAGCTTGTACTGGGCCACCAACTATGGCTACACCTTC. J is TRBJ1-2 and V is TRBV5-6; no clear D gene. Germline V gives CDR1 SGHDT, CDR2 YYEEEE. The CDR3 is 15 amino acids. Trimming shortened V by 1 base and J by 2 bases, and 12 bases separated the two germline ends.

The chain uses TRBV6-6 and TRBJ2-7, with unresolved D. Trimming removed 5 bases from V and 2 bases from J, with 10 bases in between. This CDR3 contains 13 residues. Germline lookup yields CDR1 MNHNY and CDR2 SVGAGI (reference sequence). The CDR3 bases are TGTGCCAGCAGTATAAACGGTGCCTACGAGCAGTACTTC. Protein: CASSINGAYEQYF.

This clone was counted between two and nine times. The CDR3 DNA is TGTGCCAGCAGCGCCGTGGGACAGAACTATGGCTACACCTTC. It translates to CASSAVGQNYGYTF. The chain links TRBV9 to TRBJ1-2, with 7 bases identical to TRBD1. Per germline, CDR1 SGDLS and CDR2 YYNGEE. There are 14 residues in the CDR3. Trimming took 3 bases from V and 2 from J; bases not matched to a gene: 4.

CDR3 region: CASSSGTAGGYTF. In DNA, the CDR3 is TGTGCCAGCAGCTCAGGGACAGCTGGGGGCTACACCTTC. The chain has TRBV9 and TRBJ1-2; the match to TRBD1 covers 7 bases. Germline CDR1 and CDR2: SGDLS and YYNGEE. Trimming took 4 bases from V and 8 from J; bases not matched to a gene: 8. This CDR3 has 13 residues. Full variable domain (rest looked up from reference TRBV9 and TRBJ1-2): DSGVTQTPKHLITATGQRVTLRCSPRSGDLSVYWYQQSLDQGLQFLIQYYNGEERAKGNILERFSAQQFPDLHSELNLSSLELGDSALYFCASSSGTAGGYTFGSGTRLTVV.

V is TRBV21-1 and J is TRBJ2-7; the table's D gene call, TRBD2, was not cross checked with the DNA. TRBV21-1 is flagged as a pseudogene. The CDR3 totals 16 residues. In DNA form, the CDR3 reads TGTGCCAGCAGCACACCGTTGCGGGGAATTACCTACGAGCAGTACTTC. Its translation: CASSTPLRGITYEQYF.

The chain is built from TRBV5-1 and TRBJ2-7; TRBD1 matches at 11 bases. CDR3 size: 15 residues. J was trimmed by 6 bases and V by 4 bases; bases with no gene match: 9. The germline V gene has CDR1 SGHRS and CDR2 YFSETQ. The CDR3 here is CASSLTGQGGIEQYF. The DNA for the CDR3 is TGCGCCAGCAGCCTGACGGGACAGGGGGGAATCGAGCAGTACTTC.

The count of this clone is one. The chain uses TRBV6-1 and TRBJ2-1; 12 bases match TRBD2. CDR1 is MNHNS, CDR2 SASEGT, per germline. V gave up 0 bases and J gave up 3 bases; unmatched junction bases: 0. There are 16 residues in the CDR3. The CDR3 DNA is TGTGCCAGCAGTGAAGCGACTAGCGGGGGCTACAATGAGCAGTTCTTC. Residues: CASSEATSGGYNEQFF.

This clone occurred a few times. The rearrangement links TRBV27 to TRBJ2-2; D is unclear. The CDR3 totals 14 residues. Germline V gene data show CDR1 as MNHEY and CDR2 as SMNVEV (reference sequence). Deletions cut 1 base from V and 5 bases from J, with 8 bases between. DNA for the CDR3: TGTGCCAGCAGTTTATTTTCTCGTACCGGGGAGCTGTTTTTT. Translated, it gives CASSLFSRTGELFF.

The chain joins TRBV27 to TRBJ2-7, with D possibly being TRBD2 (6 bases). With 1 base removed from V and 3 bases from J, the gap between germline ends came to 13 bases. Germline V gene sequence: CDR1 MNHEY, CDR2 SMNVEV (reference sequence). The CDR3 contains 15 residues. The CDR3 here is CASSLFGGEGYEQYF. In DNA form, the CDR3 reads TGTGCCAGCAGTTTATTTGGAGGGGAAGGCTACGAGCAGTACTTC.

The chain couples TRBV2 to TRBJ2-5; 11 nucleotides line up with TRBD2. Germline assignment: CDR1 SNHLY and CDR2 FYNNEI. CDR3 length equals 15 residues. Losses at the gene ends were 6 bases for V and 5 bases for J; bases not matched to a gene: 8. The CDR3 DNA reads TGTGCCAGCAGCCTTAGCGGGGGGGTCCAGGAGACCCAGTACTTC. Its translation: CASSLSGGVQETQYF.

CDR3 in DNA: TGCAGCGTTGCCCCGCCGGGCAATGAGCAGTTCTTC. Residues: CSVAPPGNEQFF. The chain employs TRBV29-1 and TRBJ2-1, with D hard to call. Per the germline V gene, CDR1 is SQVTM and CDR2 is ANQGSEA. The CDR3 spans 12 residues. The germline V and J ends were trimmed by 4 bases and 6 bases, with 10 bases remaining between them.

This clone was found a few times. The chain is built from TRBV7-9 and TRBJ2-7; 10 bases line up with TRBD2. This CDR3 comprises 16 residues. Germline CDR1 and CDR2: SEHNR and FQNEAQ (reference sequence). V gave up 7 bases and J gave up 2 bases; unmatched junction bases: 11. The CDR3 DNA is TGTGCCAGCACCCTGATTAGCGGGGGGTCTGCCTACGAGCAGTACTTC. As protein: CASTLISGGSAYEQYF.

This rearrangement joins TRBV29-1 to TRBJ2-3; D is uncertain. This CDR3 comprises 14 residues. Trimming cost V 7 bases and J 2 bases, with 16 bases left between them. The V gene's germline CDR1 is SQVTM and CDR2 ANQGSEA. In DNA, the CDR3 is TGCAGCGCCCGCCCGGGTCCCGTCACAGATACGCAGTATTTT. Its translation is CSARPGPVTDTQYF.

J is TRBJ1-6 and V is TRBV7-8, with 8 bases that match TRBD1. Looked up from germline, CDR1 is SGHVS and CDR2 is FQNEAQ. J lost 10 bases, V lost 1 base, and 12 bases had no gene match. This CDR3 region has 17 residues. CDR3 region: CASSLVSSAGGGSPLHF. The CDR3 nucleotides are TGTGCCAGCAGCTTAGTTAGCTCTGCAGGGGGCGGGTCACCCCTCCACTTT.

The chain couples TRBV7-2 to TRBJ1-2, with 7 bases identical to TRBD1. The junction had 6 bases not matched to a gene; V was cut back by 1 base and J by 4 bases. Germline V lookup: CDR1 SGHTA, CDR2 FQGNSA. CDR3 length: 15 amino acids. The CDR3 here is CASSLDRGLSYGYTF. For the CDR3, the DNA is TGTGCCAGCAGCTTAGACAGGGGATTAAGCTATGGCTACACCTTC.

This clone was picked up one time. This chain's CDR3 is CASSVGQGSSGNTIYF. As DNA, the CDR3 is TGTGCCAGCAGCGTAGGACAGGGGAGCTCTGGAAACACCATATATTTT. This chain joins TRBV9 and TRBJ1-3, with 8 bases aligning to TRBD1. From germline, CDR1 is SGDLS and CDR2 YYNGEE. This CDR3 is built from 16 residues. V trimming: 0 bases; J trimming: 0 bases; junction bases outside the gene matches: 2.

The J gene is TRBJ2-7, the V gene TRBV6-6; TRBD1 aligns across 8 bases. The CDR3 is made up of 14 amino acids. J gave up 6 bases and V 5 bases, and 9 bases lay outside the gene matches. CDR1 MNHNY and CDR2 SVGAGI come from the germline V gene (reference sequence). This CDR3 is CASSTWTGQGEQYF. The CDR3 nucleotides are TGTGCCAGCAGTACCTGGACAGGGCAGGGCGAGCAGTACTTC.

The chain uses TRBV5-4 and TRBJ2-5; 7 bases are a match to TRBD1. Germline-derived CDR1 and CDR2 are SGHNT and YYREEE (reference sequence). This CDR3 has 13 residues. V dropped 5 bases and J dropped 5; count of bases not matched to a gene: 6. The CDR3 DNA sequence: TGTGCCAGCAGGGAGACAGGGAGCGAGACCCAGTACTTC. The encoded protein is CASRETGSETQYF.

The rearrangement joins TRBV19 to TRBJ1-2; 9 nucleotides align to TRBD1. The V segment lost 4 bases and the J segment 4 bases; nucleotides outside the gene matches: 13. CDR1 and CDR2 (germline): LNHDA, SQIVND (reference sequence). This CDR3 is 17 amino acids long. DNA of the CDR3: TGTGCCAGTAGTAAAAGTCCCGGGACAGGGTATGGCTATGGCTACACCTTC. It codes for CASSKSPGTGYGYGYTF.

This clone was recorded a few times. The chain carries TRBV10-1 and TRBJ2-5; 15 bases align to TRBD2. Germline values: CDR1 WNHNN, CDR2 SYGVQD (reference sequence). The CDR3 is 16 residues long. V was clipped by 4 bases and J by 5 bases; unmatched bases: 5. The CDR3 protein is CASSGGLAGGWETQYF. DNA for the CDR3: TGCGCCAGCAGTGGGGGACTAGCGGGGGGCTGGGAGACCCAGTACTTC.